The 7 T cell receptor beta chains below come from one sample, sequenced in a study of CD8 T cells in ankylosing spondylitis. TCRdb re-called the 5' RACE reads through MiXCR, storing one row per CDR3 protein. The sample includes under 250,000 distinct CDR3 sequences, more than 25% of them seen just once. Sequencing was performed on blood, either unsorted or a sorted T cell fraction (not recorded which). Receptors originate from a male donor with ankylosing spondylitis or in good health (not recorded which).

The rearrangement links TRBV7-6 to TRBJ2-7; 7 bases are shared with TRBD2. This CDR3 comprises 17 residues. In germline, CDR1 is SGHVS, CDR2 FNYEAQ. J was trimmed by 0 bases and V by 1 base; bases with no gene match: 9. The CDR3 sequence: CASSLGGDGRTSYEQYF. For the CDR3, the DNA is TGTGCCAGCAGCTTAGGAGGGGACGGGAGGACCTCCTACGAGCAGTACTTC.

The rearrangement joins TRBV4-2 to TRBJ2-7; 10 nucleotides align to TRBD2. V lost 2 bases to trimming and J lost 6 bases; unmatched junction nucleotides: 4. This CDR3 contains 14 residues. The germline V gene encodes CDR1 LGHNA and CDR2 YNFKEQ. CDR3 protein: CASSQTSGASEQYF. In nucleotides, the CDR3 is TGTGCCAGCAGCCAAACTAGCGGGGCCTCCGAGCAGTACTTC.

The gene calls are TRBV5-6 and TRBJ2-5; D is uncertain. This CDR3 is built from 15 residues. V was clipped by 0 bases and J by 5 bases, with 14 bases between them. Germline V gives CDR1 SGHDT, CDR2 YYEEEE. The CDR3 DNA is TGTGCCAGCAGCTTGGCTCCGGACCCCCGGGAGACCCAGTACTTC. Residues: CASSLAPDPRETQYF. Variable domain in full (rest from reference TRBV5-6 and TRBJ2-5): DAGVTQSPTHLIKTRGQQVTLRCSPKSGHDTVSWYQQALGQGPQFIFQYYEEEERQRGNFPDRFSGHQFPNYSSELNVNALLLGDSALYLCASSLAPDPRETQYFGPGTRLLVL.

The chain couples TRBV2 to TRBJ1-1; D remains unclear. The CDR3 runs to 15 residues. V was shortened by 4 bases and J by 5 bases, with 17 bases between the two germline ends. Germline-derived CDR1 and CDR2 are SNHLY and FYNNEI. CDR3: CASSGWTPEGTEAFF. Here the CDR3 DNA reads TGTGCCAGCAGTGGATGGACCCCTGAAGGGACTGAAGCTTTCTTT. The full variable domain, rest sourced from reference TRBV2 and TRBJ1-1, is EPEVTQTPSHQVTQMGQEVILRCVPISNHLYFYWYRQILGQKVEFLVSFYNNEISEKSEIFDDQFSVERPDGSNFTLKIRSTKLEDSAMYFCASSGWTPEGTEAFFGQGTRLTVV.

A remark on this clonotype: The junction departs from the called germline gene at one end, perhaps through a read error. The chain is built from TRBV7-7 and TRBJ2-5, with 8 bases identical to TRBD1. Germline values: CDR1 SSHAT, CDR2 FNYEAQ (reference sequence). The CDR3 is 14 amino acids. This chain's CDR3 is CASSPGQGQETQYF. CDR3 coding DNA: TGTGCTAGCAGCCCAGGACAGGGTCAAGAGACCCAGTACTTC.

This sequence joins TRBV7-8 and TRBJ2-7; 9 nucleotides line up with TRBD1. V shed 1 base and J 3 bases; nucleotides not matched to a gene: 7. The germline CDR1 and CDR2 sequences are SGHVS and FQNEAQ. This CDR3 comprises 16 residues. The DNA for the CDR3 is TGTGCCAGCAGCTTAGGTTCCGGGACAGGGCACTACGAGCAGTACTTC. Residues: CASSLGSGTGHYEQYF.

The chain combines TRBV7-9 with TRBJ1-2; D remains ambiguous. The CDR3 is 12 residues long. Germline V gene sequence: CDR1 SEHNR, CDR2 FQNEAQ (reference sequence). V was shortened by 1 base and J by 8 bases, with 8 bases between the two germline ends. CDR3 region: CASSLVWEGYTF. As DNA, the CDR3 is TGTGCCAGCAGCTTAGTGTGGGAAGGCTACACCTTC.